The following is a T cell receptor (beta chain) sequence with its context. The data originate from a study of blood T cell repertoires in COVID-19. Study in general: Both acute and convalescent COVID-19 samples were obtained from the United States, Italy and Spain.

V was shortened by 2 bases and J by 2 bases, with 4 bases between the two germline ends. Germline loops: CDR1 GTSNPN, CDR2 SVGIG (reference sequence). CDR3 size: 11 residues. The method was immunoSEQ multiplex PCR; TCRdb's version includes in-frame clones alone and lacks a portion of them. The sample has 120,000 or so clones; approximately 87% are singletons. The sequenced sample consisted of peripheral blood. The V gene is TRBV30, the J gene TRBJ2-7; D is uncertain. This sequence originates from a man aged 55 to 70 with acute or convalescent COVID-19. This CDR3 reads CAWSLPYEQYF. CDR3 nucleotide sequence: TGTGCCTGGAGTCTCCCCTACGAGCAGTACTTC.